One sample yielded the 28 T cell receptor beta chains listed below, sequenced in a study of early T cells in non-severe SARS-CoV-2 infection. From the 5' RACE reads, TCRdb called clonotypes with MiXCR, one entry per CDR3 protein. The data contain about 31,000 distinct CDR3 sequences, roughly 5.3% of them singletons. Material: whole blood. The receptors were sampled from an adult who was a healthcare worker with PCR-confirmed SARS-CoV-2 infection or an uninfected control (not recorded which).

This clonotype was recorded at least ten times. The rearrangement uses TRBV18 and TRBJ1-5; 8 bases align to TRBD1. CDR1 and CDR2 from the germline V gene are KGHSH and LQKENI. V lost 6 bases, J lost 5 bases, and 3 bases stayed unmatched. The CDR3 spans 13 residues. The CDR3 loop reads CASSSQGDQPQHF. The DNA of the CDR3 is TGTGCCAGCTCCTCACAGGGGGATCAGCCCCAGCATTTT.

In this sample, this clonotype turned up many times. The V and J genes are TRBV20-1 and TRBJ2-7; 8 nucleotides match TRBD2. The V segment lost 2 bases and the J segment 5 bases; nucleotides outside the gene matches: 5. CDR1 and CDR2 from the germline V gene are DFQATT and SNEGSKA (reference sequence). The CDR3 is made up of 13 amino acids. CDR3 in DNA: TGCAGTGCTAGACCCCTAGCGGGTAACGAGCAGTACTTC. Amino acids: CSARPLAGNEQYF.

This clonotype appeared many times. The chain has TRBV7-6 and TRBJ1-4; possible D gene TRBD1, 6 bases. The CDR3 covers 16 residues. Trimming removed 5 bases at V and 7 bases at J, with 20 bases between. The germline gives CDR1 SGHVS, CDR2 FNYEAQ. CDR3 protein: CASSPPGRGRGEKLFF. The DNA of the CDR3 is TGTGCCAGCAGCCCCCCGGGGCGGGGGCGAGGTGAAAAACTGTTTTTT.

This clonotype was observed many times. The V and J genes are TRBV5-1 and TRBJ2-1, with 9 bases matching TRBD1. Germline V gene sequence: CDR1 SGHRS, CDR2 YFSETQ. V shed 4 bases, J shed 9 bases, and the junction held 8 bases outside the gene matches. The CDR3 extends over 14 amino acids. CDR3 in DNA: TGCGCCAGCAGCAACCGGGACAGGGTGGGTGAGCAGTTCTTC. Its translation: CASSNRDRVGEQFF.

This clonotype was observed a handful of times. The chain carries TRBV7-6 and TRBJ1-1, with TRBD1 as a possible D gene (5 bases). The CDR3 has 13 residues. CDR1 and CDR2 from the germline V gene are SGHVS and FNYEAQ. The V end was cut by 4 bases, the J end by 7 bases, with 13 bases between. The CDR3 DNA reads TGTGCCAGCAGCTATGGGGGATGGAATGAAGCTTTCTTT. Protein product: CASSYGGWNEAFF.

The V gene is TRBV5-1, the J gene TRBJ2-3, with no clear D. Trimming removed 1 base from V and 2 bases from J, with 8 bases in between. This CDR3 has 14 residues. Germline V gene lookup returns CDR1 SGHRS and CDR2 YFSETQ. The CDR3 DNA reads as TGCGCCAGCAGCTTGCTAGTCCTCACAGATACGCAGTATTTT. This translates into CASSLLVLTDTQYF.

Points on this clonotype: This sequence may be a read error, since a much larger clone differs from it by one base. The chain recombines TRBV6-1 with TRBJ2-3; the D gene is possibly TRBD2 (6 bases). The V end lost 10 bases, the J end lost 1 base, and 15 bases lay between the germline ends. CDR1 is MNHNS, CDR2 SASEGT, per germline. The CDR3 sequence is 14 residues long. The chain's CDR3 is CATKPPGGTDTQYF. In DNA, the CDR3 is TGTGCCACCAAGCCCCCGGGAGGCACAGATACGCAGTATTTT.

Many counts were recorded for this clonotype. V is TRBV5-5 and J is TRBJ1-1; D is perhaps TRBD1 (5 bases). This CDR3 has 14 residues. The germline gives CDR1 SGHKS, CDR2 YYEKEE (reference sequence). Trimming removed 5 bases from V and 2 bases from J, with 13 bases in between. The DNA for the CDR3 is TGTGCCAGCAGTCGGCTACAGGAAAACACTGAAGCTTTCTTT. It is translated as CASSRLQENTEAFF. Supplemented by reference TRBV5-5 and TRBJ1-1, the full variable domain reads DAGVTQSPTHLIKTRGQQVTLRCSPISGHKSVSWYQQVLGQGPQFIFQYYEKEERGRGNFPDRFSARQFPNYSSELNVNALLLGDSALYLCASSRLQENTEAFFGQGTRLTVV.

At least ten counts were recorded for this clonotype. The gene calls are TRBV7-2 and TRBJ2-1; D call uncertain. The CDR3 covers 13 residues. V gave up 5 bases and J gave up 5 bases, with 10 bases separating them. Germline V gene lookup returns CDR1 SGHTA and CDR2 FQGNSA. Written as DNA, the CDR3 is TGTGCCAGCAGCCCTTACATCAACAATGAGCAGTTCTTC. It translates to CASSPYINNEQFF.

This clonotype was recorded many times. In DNA, the CDR3 is TGCGCCAGCAGCCGCGGACAGGCGGGTCAGCCCCAGCATTTT. Protein: CASSRGQAGQPQHF. The chain recombines TRBV4-1 with TRBJ1-5; the match to TRBD1 covers 7 bases. CDR1 is MGHRA and CDR2 is YSYEKL in the germline V gene. V gave up 4 bases and J gave up 6 bases; unmatched junction bases: 6. The CDR3 runs to 14 residues.

This clonotype has only a few counts. The CDR3 DNA is TGCGCCAGCAGCTTGGGTGGACAGTTTTTTGATGAGCAGTTCTTC. Residues: CASSLGGQFFDEQFF. The chain carries TRBV5-1 and TRBJ2-1; tentative D call: TRBD1 (6 bases). This CDR3 comprises 15 residues. The germline gives CDR1 SGHRS, CDR2 YFSETQ. The V end was cut by 0 bases, the J end by 8 bases, with 15 bases between.

This clonotype appeared many times. This rearrangement joins TRBV7-6 to TRBJ2-3; TRBD1 might be the D (5 bases). Trimming took 0 bases from V and 5 from J, leaving 6 bases between them. Germline CDR1 reads SGHVS; CDR2 reads FNYEAQ. This CDR3 has 13 residues. In nucleotides, the CDR3 is TGTGCCAGCAGCTTAGCTAGGGGAGATACGCAGTATTTT. Encoded protein: CASSLARGDTQYF.

This clonotype was seen more than once but under ten times. This chain joins TRBV7-3 and TRBJ1-1; 7 bases match TRBD1. Germline V gene sequence: CDR1 SGHTA, CDR2 FQGTGA. V lost 0 bases to trimming and J lost 4 bases; unmatched junction nucleotides: 8. The CDR3 covers 16 residues. The CDR3 DNA follows: TGTGCCAGCAGCTTAACTTCGAGGGGGCGAAGCACTGAAGCTTTCTTT. Residues: CASSLTSRGRSTEAFF.

This clonotype has a count of ten or more. The V call is TRBV27, the J call TRBJ1-2; 7 bases are shared with TRBD1. The CDR3 has 14 amino acids. V gave up 5 bases and J gave up 2 bases; unmatched junction bases: 5. CDR1 and CDR2 (germline): MNHEY, SMNVEV (reference sequence). This chain's CDR3 is CASSEGGQNYGYTF. The CDR3 DNA sequence: TGTGCCAGCAGTGAGGGGGGACAGAACTATGGCTACACCTTC.

Only a few counts were recorded for this clonotype. The rearrangement joins TRBV3-1 to TRBJ2-4, with 9 bases identical to TRBD2. CDR3 size: 13 residues. Per the germline V gene, CDR1 is LGHDT and CDR2 is YNNKEL (reference sequence). As DNA, the CDR3 is TGTGCTTCTAGCGGGGTAGCCAAAAACATTCAGTACTTC. This sequence encodes CASSGVAKNIQYF.

This clonotype was recorded many times. V and J are TRBV6-5 and TRBJ1-1; D ambiguous. Trimming took 3 bases from V and 0 from J, leaving 5 bases between them. The CDR3 consists of 13 residues. Germline V gene lookup returns CDR1 MNHEY and CDR2 SVGAGI. CDR3 coding DNA: TGTGCCAGCAGTTATCCGTTGAACACTGAAGCTTTCTTT. Translated, it gives CASSYPLNTEAFF.

Ten or more counts support this clonotype. The chain carries TRBV11-2 and TRBJ2-5; 9 positions agree with TRBD2. The CDR3 is 14 amino acids. The junction had 4 bases not matched to a gene; V was cut back by 3 bases and J by 5 bases. Germline V lookup: CDR1 SGHAT, CDR2 FQNNGV. CDR3 residues: CASSFVAGVETQYF. CDR3 DNA: TGTGCCAGCAGCTTCGTAGCGGGAGTTGAGACCCAGTACTTC.

This clonotype appeared a few times. DNA of the CDR3: TGCAGTGCTCCTAGACAGGGAATGCCTAACTATGGCTACACCTTC. Protein sequence: CSAPRQGMPNYGYTF. The genes are TRBV20-1 and TRBJ1-2; 7 positions agree with TRBD1. V dropped 5 bases and J dropped 0; count of bases not matched to a gene: 9. Germline V gives CDR1 DFQATT, CDR2 SNEGSKA (reference sequence). This CDR3 contains 15 residues.

The chain couples TRBV28 to TRBJ1-2; 8 nucleotides line up with TRBD1. Germline CDR1 MDHEN, CDR2 SYDVKM. CDR3 length: 17 amino acids. V lost 3 bases to trimming and J lost 3 bases; unmatched junction nucleotides: 12. The CDR3 is CASSFGQGEGGDYGYTF. CDR3 nucleotide sequence: TGTGCCAGCAGTTTTGGACAGGGAGAAGGAGGTGACTATGGCTACACCTTC.

The chain combines TRBV4-2 with TRBJ2-3, with a possible D match to TRBD2 (7 bases). Trimming cost V 3 bases and J 0 bases, with 16 bases left between them. CDR3 length: 17 amino acids. Germline V CDR1 and CDR2: LGHNA, YNFKEQ. The CDR3 DNA follows: TGTGCCAGCAGCCACCCCCGGGGGGCCTCTAGCACAGATACGCAGTATTTT. Translating it yields CASSHPRGASSTDTQYF.

Many counts were recorded for this clonotype. The CDR3 nucleotides read TGTGCCAGCAGCCCCCGCAGGGGGGAGGTCATGAACACTGAAGCTTTCTTT. Amino acid sequence: CASSPRRGEVMNTEAFF. This chain connects TRBV11-2 to TRBJ1-1; TRBD1 agrees at 7 bases. Germline V gives CDR1 SGHAT, CDR2 FQNNGV. The CDR3 is 17 residues long. J gave up 0 bases and V 5 bases, and 12 bases lay outside the gene matches.

The J gene is TRBJ2-7, the V gene TRBV19, with 9 bases lining up with TRBD1. Trimming cost V 7 bases and J 7 bases; bases outside gene matches: 11. The CDR3 spans 14 residues. CDR1 LNHDA and CDR2 SQIVND come from the germline V gene (reference sequence). The CDR3 loop is CASKIEQGAREQYF. The CDR3 DNA is TGTGCCAGTAAGATCGAACAGGGGGCGCGTGAGCAGTACTTC.

This clonotype was counted ten times or more. V gene TRBV7-3 combines with J gene TRBJ2-1; no reliable D call. The CDR3 runs to 15 residues. Trimming shortened V by 5 bases and J by 0 bases, and 11 bases separated the two germline ends. The germline gives CDR1 SGHTA, CDR2 FQGTGA. The CDR3 nucleotides are TGTGCCAGCAGCGCCCACTTGAGCTCCTACAATGAGCAGTTCTTC. Translating it yields CASSAHLSSYNEQFF.

About this clonotype: With a much larger clone just one base away, this may be a read error. This chain uses TRBV24-1 with TRBJ2-2; no clear D. The germline V gene encodes CDR1 KGHDR and CDR2 SFDVKD. Trimming took 5 bases from V and 7 from J, leaving 13 bases between them. The CDR3 consists of 14 residues. DNA for the CDR3: TGTGCCACCAGTGCCTGGGCGGAAGGCGGGGAGCTGTTTTTT. Its translation: CATSAWAEGGELFF.

In this sample, this clonotype turned up many times. The V call is TRBV15, the J call TRBJ2-6, with TRBD1 identical over 9 bases. CDR3 size: 19 residues. Trimming cost V 1 base and J 0 bases; bases outside gene matches: 7. Germline CDR1 and CDR2: LNHNV and YYDKDF (reference sequence). The CDR3 protein is CATSRARTGAASGANVLTF. In DNA, the CDR3 is TGTGCCACCAGCAGAGCTCGGACAGGGGCCGCCTCTGGGGCCAACGTCCTGACTTTC.

This clonotype was seen more than once but under ten times. This rearrangement joins TRBV29-1 to TRBJ2-7; D is possibly TRBD2 (7 bases). The V gene's germline CDR1 is SQVTM and CDR2 ANQGSEA. The CDR3 is 22 amino acids. V gave up 7 bases and J gave up 3 bases, with 43 bases separating them. This CDR3 reads CSAQPATRLLGGARTGHYEQYF. The CDR3 nucleotides read TGCAGCGCCCAGCCAGCCACTCGCCTTCTTGGGGGGGCCAGAACTGGACACTACGAGCAGTACTTC.

This clonotype occurred many times. The gene calls are TRBV20-1 and TRBJ2-3, with 12 bases identical to TRBD2. The CDR3 extends over 15 amino acids. Germline trimming cut 6 bases from V and 4 bases from J; bases unmatched to any gene: 8. Per germline, CDR1 DFQATT and CDR2 SNEGSKA (reference sequence). The CDR3 loop is CSAVGLAGRSDTQYF. The CDR3 bases are TGCAGTGCGGTCGGACTAGCGGGAAGGTCAGATACGCAGTATTTT.

This clonotype occurred many times. The chain carries TRBV7-9 and TRBJ2-1; D is unresolved. Germline V gene lookup returns CDR1 SEHNR and CDR2 FQNEAQ (reference sequence). This CDR3 spans 14 amino acids. Deletions cut 5 bases from V and 4 bases from J, with 12 bases between. The CDR3 nucleotides read TGTGCCAGCAGCCCAACAGTGGGTTACAATGAGCAGTTCTTC. It codes for CASSPTVGYNEQFF.